Listed below are T cell receptor beta chains from one sample, sequenced in a study of cytomegalovirus exposure and HLA in healthy donors. The table came from immunoSEQ multiplex PCR; TCRdb's copy has only in-frame clones and leaves some out. Of fewer than 60,000 clones listed, approximately 82% are singletons. The source material was PBMCs. These receptors were taken from a man between 50 and 59 years old in good health and CMV-seronegative. CDR3s include the opening cysteine and the closing phenylalanine or tryptophan. D genes are given only for firm matches. Not every row has a clone size; where given, it reads once, few, many or a size class.

V	D	J	size	DNA	CDR3
TRBV10-3	-	TRBJ1-2	-	TGTGCCATCAGTGAGTCACCACAGAACTATGGCTACACCTTC	CAISESPQNYGYTF
TRBV28	TRBD2	TRBJ2-2	-	TGTGCCAGCAGCGCCCCGGCGGGGGGAACCGGGGGGCTGTTTTTT	CASSAPAGGTGGLFF
TRBV6-1	-	TRBJ1-5	-	TGTGCCAGCGGTCCATGGCAGGGCAATCAGCCCCAGCATTTT	CASGPWQGNQPQHF
TRBV18	TRBD2	TRBJ2-7	-	TGTGCCAGCTCATCTAAACCGGGACTAGGTTGGGTCGAGCAGTACTTC	CASSSKPGLGWVEQYF
TRBV5-1	-	TRBJ2-7	-	TGCGCCAGCAGCTTAAGCACAGGGACGGCATCCTACGAGCAGTACTTC	CASSLSTGTASYEQYF
TRBV6-4	-	TRBJ1-5	-	TGTGCCAGCTCGTCGCAGAGCAATCAGCCCCAGCATTTT	CASSSQSNQPQHF
TRBV6-5	TRBD1	TRBJ2-7	-	TGTGCCAGCAGTTACCCCGGACAGGGCGAGCAGTACTTC	CASSYPGQGEQYF
TRBV27	TRBD2	TRBJ2-5	once	TGTGCCAGCAGTTTCACTGGGACTAGCGGGGCAGAGACCCAGTACTTC	CASSFTGTSGAETQYF
TRBV5-8	TRBD1	TRBJ2-2	-	TGTGCCAGCAGCTTAAGAGGACAGGGGGGCACCGGGGAGCTGTTTTTT	CASSLRGQGGTGELFF
TRBV4-1	-	TRBJ2-2	-	TGCGCCAGCAGCCAAGAGGGGGGAACCGGGGAGCTGTTTTTT	CASSQEGGTGELFF
TRBV12-5	-	TRBJ1-5	-	TGTGCTAGTGGTCCACCCAGCGGGGGGCCTCAGCCCCAGCATTTT	CASGPPSGGPQPQHF
TRBV11-3	-	TRBJ1-1	-	TGTGCCAGCAGCTTAGGGGGCAGGAACACTGAAGCTTTCTTT	CASSLGGRNTEAFF
TRBV19	TRBD2	TRBJ2-3	once	TGTGCCAGTAGTATCGGGAGAGCGGGAACCACCACAGATACGCAGTATTTT	CASSIGRAGTTTDTQYF
TRBV10-1	-	TRBJ2-5	-	TGCGCCAGCAGTAGGACGCCAGGGGAGACCCAGTACTTC	CASSRTPGETQYF
TRBV25-1	-	TRBJ2-3	-	TGTGCCAGCCCTCCGGGTCCCACAGATACGCAGTATTTT	CASPPGPTDTQYF
TRBV2	TRBD2	TRBJ2-3	once	TGTGCCAGCACGTCGGGGGGGCGAAATACGCAGTATTTT	CASTSGGRNTQYF
TRBV10-3	TRBD1	TRBJ1-1	-	TGTGCCATCAGGTTACAGGGGCAGGGCACTGAAGCTTTCTTT	CAIRLQGQGTEAFF
TRBV27	-	TRBJ2-3	-	TGTGCCAGCAGTTTGCAGGGGCCCCAGTCGGATACGCAGTATTTT	CASSLQGPQSDTQYF
TRBV7-6	-	TRBJ2-3	-	TGTGCCAGCAGCTTAACAGGAATTCGGGATACGCAGTATTTT	CASSLTGIRDTQYF
TRBV5-4	-	TRBJ2-5	-	TGTGCCAGCAGCTTCGACCGGGGTCGAGAGACCCAGTACTTC	CASSFDRGRETQYF
TRBV7-6	TRBD1	TRBJ2-4	-	TGTGCCAGCAGCTACTCTTCCGGGACAGGGGAAAACATTCAGTACTTC	CASSYSSGTGENIQYF
TRBV19	TRBD1	TRBJ1-1	-	TGTGCCAGTAGCGCAGGGACAGGGAGAGAGAGCACTGAAGCTTTCTTT	CASSAGTGRESTEAFF
TRBV9	TRBD2	TRBJ2-3	once	TGTGCCAGCAGCGTAGTTGCGGGACTAGTGAGGCTCGTTACGCAGTATTTT	CASSVVAGLVRLVTQYF
TRBV4-1	TRBD2	TRBJ2-3	-	TGCGCCAGCAGCCAAGCCCCTAGCGGGGGACTCAGCCGAACAGATACGCAGTATTTT	CASSQAPSGGLSRTDTQYF
TRBV11-2	TRBD1	TRBJ1-4	-	TGTGCCAGCAGCCTGGGACAGGGCGGAAAACTGTTTTTT	CASSLGQGGKLFF
TRBV2	-	TRBJ2-5	-	TGTGCCAGCACGAGGGTCCCCCAAGAGACCCAGTACTTC	CASTRVPQETQYF
TRBV2	-	TRBJ1-6	-	TGTGCCAGCACCCGAGGACATCCACGGAGCTCCTATAATTCACCCCTCCACTTT	CASTRGHPRSSYNSPLHF
TRBV2	-	TRBJ1-2	-	TGTGCCAGCAGTGACCCCTATAACTATGGCTACACCTTC	CASSDPYNYGYTF
TRBV7-9	TRBD1	TRBJ2-7	-	TGTGCCAGCAGCTCTCCCGACAGGGTGATCGACGAGCAGTACTTC	CASSSPDRVIDEQYF
TRBV2	TRBD2	TRBJ2-5	-	TGTGCCAGCAGGCCCGGGGGAGGGCACCAAGAGACCCAGTACTTC	CASRPGGGHQETQYF
TRBV5-6	-	TRBJ2-2	-	TGTGCCAGCAGCCCCTTTACAGGGACGAACACCGGGGAGCTGTTTTTT	CASSPFTGTNTGELFF
TRBV6-4	TRBD1	TRBJ1-6	-	TGTGCCAGCAGCACCGGACAGGGGGATTCACCCCTCCACTTT	CASSTGQGDSPLHF
TRBV12-5	-	TRBJ2-1	-	TGTGCTAGTGGTCCACCGGGACATGACAATGAGCAGTTCTTC	CASGPPGHDNEQFF
TRBV6-1	TRBD1	TRBJ2-7	-	TGTGCCGGGGGGACAGGAGGGTACGAGCAGTACTTC	CAGGTGGYEQYF
TRBV5-8	TRBD1	TRBJ1-1	-	TGTGCCAGCAGCCCCAGGACAGGGGCCTACACTGAAGCTTTCTTT	CASSPRTGAYTEAFF